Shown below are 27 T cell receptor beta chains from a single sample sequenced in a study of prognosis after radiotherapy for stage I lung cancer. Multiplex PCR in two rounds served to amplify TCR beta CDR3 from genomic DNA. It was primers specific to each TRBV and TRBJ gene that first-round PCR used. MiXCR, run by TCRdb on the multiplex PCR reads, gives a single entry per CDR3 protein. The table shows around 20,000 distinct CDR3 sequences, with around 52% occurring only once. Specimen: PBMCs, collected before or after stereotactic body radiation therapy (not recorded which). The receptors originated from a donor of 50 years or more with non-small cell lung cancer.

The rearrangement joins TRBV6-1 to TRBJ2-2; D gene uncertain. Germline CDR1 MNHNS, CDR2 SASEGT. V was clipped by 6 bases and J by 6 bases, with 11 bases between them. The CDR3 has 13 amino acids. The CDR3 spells CASSRKVAGELFF. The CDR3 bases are TGTGCCAGCAGCCGGAAGGTCGCCGGGGAGCTGTTTTTT.

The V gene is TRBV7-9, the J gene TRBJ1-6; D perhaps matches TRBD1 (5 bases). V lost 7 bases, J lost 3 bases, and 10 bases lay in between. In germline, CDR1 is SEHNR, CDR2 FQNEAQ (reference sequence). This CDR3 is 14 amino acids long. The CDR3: CASILQDYNSPLHF. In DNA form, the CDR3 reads TGTGCCAGCATCCTACAGGACTATAATTCACCCCTCCACTTT.

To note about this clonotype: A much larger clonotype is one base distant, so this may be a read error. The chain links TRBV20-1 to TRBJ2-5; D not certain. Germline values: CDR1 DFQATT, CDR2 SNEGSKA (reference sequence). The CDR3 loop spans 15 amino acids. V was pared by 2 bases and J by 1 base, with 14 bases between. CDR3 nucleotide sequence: TGCAGTGCTAGATATACGGTAGTCCCCCAAGAGACCCAGTACTTC. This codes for CSARYTVVPQETQYF.

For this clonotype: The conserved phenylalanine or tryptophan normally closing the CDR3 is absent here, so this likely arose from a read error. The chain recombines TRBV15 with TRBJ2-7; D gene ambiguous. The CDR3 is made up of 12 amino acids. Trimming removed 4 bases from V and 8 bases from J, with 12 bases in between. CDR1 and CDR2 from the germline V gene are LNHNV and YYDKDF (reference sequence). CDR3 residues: CATSIDRNKQYS. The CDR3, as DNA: TGTGCCACCAGCATAGATCGCAACAAGCAGTACTCC.

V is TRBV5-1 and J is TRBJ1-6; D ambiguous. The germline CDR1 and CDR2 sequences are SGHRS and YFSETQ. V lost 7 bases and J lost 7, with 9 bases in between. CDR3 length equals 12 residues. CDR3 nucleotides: TGCGCCAGCCCCGGGTCGAATTCACCCCTCCACTTT. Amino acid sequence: CASPGSNSPLHF.

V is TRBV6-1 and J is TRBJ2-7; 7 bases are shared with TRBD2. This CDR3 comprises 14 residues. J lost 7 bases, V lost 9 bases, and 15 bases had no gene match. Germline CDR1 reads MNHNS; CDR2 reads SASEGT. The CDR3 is CASKREGCPVEQYF. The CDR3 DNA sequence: TGTGCCAGTAAGCGGGAAGGGTGTCCGGTGGAGCAGTACTTC.

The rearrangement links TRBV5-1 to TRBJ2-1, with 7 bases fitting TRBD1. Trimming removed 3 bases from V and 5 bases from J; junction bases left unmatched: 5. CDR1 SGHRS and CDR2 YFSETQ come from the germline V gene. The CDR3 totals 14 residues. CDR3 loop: CASSSRTGDNEQFF. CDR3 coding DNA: TGCGCCAGCAGCTCGCGTACAGGGGACAATGAGCAGTTCTTC.

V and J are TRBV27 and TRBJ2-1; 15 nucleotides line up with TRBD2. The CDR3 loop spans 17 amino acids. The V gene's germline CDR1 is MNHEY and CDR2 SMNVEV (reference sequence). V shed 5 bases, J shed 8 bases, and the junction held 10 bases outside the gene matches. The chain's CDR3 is CASSTTGTSGRTYEQFF. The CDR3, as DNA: TGTGCCAGCAGTACCACCGGGACTAGCGGGAGGACCTATGAGCAGTTCTTC.

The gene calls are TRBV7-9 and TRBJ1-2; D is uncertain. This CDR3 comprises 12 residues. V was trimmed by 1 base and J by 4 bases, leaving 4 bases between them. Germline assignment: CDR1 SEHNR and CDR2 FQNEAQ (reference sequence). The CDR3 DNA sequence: TGTGCCAGCAGCTTAGACCTCTATGGCTACACCTTC. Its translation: CASSLDLYGYTF.

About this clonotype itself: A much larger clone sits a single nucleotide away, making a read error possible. The CDR3 DNA is TGTGCCAGCAGTTTACTAGCAGTAGCCAAAAACATTCAGTACTTC. Translation: CASSLLAVAKNIQYF. V and J are TRBV28 and TRBJ2-4, with D possibly TRBD2 on 5 matching bases. The CDR3 extends over 15 amino acids. Trimming left V 2 bases short and J 0 bases short, with 8 bases between. Germline V gene sequence: CDR1 MDHEN, CDR2 SYDVKM.

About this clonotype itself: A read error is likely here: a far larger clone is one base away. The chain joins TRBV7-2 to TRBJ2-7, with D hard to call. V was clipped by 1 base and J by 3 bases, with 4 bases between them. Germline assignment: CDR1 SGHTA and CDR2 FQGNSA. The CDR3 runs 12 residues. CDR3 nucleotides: TGTGCCAGCAGCTTAGGGTACTACGAGCAGTACTTC. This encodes CASSLGYYEQYF.

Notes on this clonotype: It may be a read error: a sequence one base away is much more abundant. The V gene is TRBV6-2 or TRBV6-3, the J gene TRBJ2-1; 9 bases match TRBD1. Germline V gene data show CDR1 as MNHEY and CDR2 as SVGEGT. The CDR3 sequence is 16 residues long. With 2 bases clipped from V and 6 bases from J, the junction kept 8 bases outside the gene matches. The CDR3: CASSYGGTGRVNEQFF. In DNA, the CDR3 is TGTGCCAGCAGTTACGGGGGGACAGGGAGAGTCAATGAGCAGTTCTTC.

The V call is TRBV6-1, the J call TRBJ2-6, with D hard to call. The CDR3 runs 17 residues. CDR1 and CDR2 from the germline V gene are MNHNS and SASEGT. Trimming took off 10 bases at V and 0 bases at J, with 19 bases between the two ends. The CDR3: CATTLTTCLSGANVLTF. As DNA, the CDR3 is TGTGCCACCACCCTAACAACGTGCCTCTCTGGGGCCAACGTCCTGACTTTC.

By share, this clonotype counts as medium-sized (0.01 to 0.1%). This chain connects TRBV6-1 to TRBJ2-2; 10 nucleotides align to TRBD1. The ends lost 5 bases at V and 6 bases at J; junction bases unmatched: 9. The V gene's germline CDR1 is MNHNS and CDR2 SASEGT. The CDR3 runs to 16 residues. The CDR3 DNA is TGTGCCAGCAGTTTCACCGGGACAGGGGAAGCCGGGGAGCTGTTTTTT. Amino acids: CASSFTGTGEAGELFF.

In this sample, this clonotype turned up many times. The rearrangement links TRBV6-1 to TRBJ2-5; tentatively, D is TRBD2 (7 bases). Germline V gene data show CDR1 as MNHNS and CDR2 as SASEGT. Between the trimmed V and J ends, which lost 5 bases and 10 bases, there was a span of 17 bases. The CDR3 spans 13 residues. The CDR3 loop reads CASSPPGGGSQYF. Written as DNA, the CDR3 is TGTGCCAGCAGTCCTCCCGGGGGCGGGAGCCAGTACTTC.

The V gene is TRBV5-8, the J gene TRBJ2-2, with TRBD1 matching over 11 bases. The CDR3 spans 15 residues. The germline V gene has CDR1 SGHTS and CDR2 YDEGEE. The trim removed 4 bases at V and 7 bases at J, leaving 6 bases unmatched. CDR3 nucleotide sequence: TGTGCCAGCAGCCACGGACAGGGGGCGGTCGGGGAGCTGTTTTTT. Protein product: CASSHGQGAVGELFF.

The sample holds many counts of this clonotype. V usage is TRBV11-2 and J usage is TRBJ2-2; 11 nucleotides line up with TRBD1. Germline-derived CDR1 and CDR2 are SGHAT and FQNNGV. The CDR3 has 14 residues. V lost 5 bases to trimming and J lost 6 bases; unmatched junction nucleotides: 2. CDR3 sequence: CASSGGQGAGELFF. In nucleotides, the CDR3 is TGTGCCAGCAGCGGGGGACAGGGGGCCGGGGAGCTGTTTTTT.

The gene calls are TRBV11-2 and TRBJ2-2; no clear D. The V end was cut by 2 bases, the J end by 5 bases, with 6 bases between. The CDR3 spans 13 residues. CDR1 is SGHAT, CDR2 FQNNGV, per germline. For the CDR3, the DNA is TGTGCCAGCAGCTTACTAGTAACCGGGGAGCTGTTTTTT. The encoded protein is CASSLLVTGELFF.

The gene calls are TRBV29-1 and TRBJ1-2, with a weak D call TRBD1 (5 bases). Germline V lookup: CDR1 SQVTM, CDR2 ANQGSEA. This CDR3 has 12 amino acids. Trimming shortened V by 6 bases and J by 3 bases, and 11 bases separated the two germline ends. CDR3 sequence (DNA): TGCAGCGTATCTCAAGGGGACTATGGCTACACCTTC. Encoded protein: CSVSQGDYGYTF.

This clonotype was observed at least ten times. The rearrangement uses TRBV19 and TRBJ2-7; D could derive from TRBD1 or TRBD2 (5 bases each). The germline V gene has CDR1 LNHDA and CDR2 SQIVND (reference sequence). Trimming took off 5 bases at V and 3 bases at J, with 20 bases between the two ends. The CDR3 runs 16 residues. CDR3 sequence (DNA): TGTGCCAGTAGTGGATACCAGGGACGCCTAGGCTACGAGCAGTACTTC. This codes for CASSGYQGRLGYEQYF.

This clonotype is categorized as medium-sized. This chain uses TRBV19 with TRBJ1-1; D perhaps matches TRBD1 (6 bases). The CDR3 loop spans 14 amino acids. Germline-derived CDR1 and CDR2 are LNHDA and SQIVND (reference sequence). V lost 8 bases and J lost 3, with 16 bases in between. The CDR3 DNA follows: TGTGCCAGTGGGATAAGGGGGTTGGACACTGAAGCTTTCTTT. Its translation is CASGIRGLDTEAFF.

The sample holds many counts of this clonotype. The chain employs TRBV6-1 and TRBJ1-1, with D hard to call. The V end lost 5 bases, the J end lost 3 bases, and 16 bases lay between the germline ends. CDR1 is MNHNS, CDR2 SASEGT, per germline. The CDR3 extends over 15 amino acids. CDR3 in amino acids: CASSPRRTGDTEAFF. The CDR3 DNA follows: TGTGCCAGCAGTCCAAGGAGGACTGGGGACACTGAAGCTTTCTTT.

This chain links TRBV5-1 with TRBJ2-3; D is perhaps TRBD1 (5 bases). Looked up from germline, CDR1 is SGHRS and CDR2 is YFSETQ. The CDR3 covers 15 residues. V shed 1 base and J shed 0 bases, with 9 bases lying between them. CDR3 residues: CASSLTGTSTDTQYF. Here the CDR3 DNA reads TGCGCCAGCAGCTTGACAGGAACTAGCACAGATACGCAGTATTTT.

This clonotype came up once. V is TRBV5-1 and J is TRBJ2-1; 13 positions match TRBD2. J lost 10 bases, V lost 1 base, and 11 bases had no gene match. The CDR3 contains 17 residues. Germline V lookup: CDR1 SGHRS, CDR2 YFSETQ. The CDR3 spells CASSLPCTSGRGYEQFF. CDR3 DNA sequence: TGCGCCAGCAGCTTGCCGTGTACTAGCGGGAGGGGCTACGAGCAGTTCTTC. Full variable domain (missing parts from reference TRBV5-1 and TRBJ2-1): KAGVTQTPRYLIKTRGQQVTLSCSPISGHRSVSWYQQTPGQGLQFLFEYFSETQRNKGNFPGRFSGRQFSNSRSEMNVSTLELGDSALYLCASSLPCTSGRGYEQFFGPGTRLTVL.

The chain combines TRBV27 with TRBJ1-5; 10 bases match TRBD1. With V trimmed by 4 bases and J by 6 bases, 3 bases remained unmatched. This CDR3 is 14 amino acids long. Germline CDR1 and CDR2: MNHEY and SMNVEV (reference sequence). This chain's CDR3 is CASSSGDRGQPQHF. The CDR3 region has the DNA TGTGCCAGCAGTTCCGGGGACAGGGGTCAGCCCCAGCATTTT.

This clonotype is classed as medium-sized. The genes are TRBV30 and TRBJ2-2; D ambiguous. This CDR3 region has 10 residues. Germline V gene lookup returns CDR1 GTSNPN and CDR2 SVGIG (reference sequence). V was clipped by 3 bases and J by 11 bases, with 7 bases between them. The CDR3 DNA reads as TGTGCCTGGAGACAAAGTGAGCTGTTTTTT. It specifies CAWRQSELFF. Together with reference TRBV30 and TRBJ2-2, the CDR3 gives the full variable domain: SQTIHQWPATLVQPVGSPLSLECTVEGTSNPNLYWYRQAAGRGLQLLFYSVGIGQISSEVPQNLSASRPQDRQFILSSKKLLLSDSGFYLCAWRQSELFFGEGSRLTVL.

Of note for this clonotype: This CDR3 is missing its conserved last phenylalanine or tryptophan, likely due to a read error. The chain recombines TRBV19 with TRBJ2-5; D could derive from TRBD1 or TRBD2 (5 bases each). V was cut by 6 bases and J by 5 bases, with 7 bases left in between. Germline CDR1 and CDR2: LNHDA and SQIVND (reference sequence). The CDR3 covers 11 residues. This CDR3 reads CASRWGETQYL. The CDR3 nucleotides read TGTGCCAGTAGATGGGGGGAGACCCAGTACCTC.